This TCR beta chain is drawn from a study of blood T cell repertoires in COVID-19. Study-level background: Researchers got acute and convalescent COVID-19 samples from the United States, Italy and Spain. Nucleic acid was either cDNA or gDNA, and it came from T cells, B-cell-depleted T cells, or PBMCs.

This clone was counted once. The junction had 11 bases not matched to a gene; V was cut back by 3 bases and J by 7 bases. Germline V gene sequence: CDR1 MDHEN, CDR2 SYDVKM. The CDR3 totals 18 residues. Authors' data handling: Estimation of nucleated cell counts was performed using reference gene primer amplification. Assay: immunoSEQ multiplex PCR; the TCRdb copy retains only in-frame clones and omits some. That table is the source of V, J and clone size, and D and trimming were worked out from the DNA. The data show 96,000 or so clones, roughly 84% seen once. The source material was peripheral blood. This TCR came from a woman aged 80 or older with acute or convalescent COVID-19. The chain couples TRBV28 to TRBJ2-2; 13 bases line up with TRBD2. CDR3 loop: CASSFSGLAGVGSGELFF. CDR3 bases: TGTGCCAGCAGTTTTTCAGGACTAGCGGGAGTAGGAAGCGGGGAGCTGTTTTTT. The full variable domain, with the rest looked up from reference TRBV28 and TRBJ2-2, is DVKVTQSSRYLVKRTGEKVFLECVQDMDHENMFWYRQDPGLGLRLIYFSYDVKMKEKGDIPEGYSVSREKKERFSLILESASTNQTSMYLCASSFSGLAGVGSGELFFGEGSRLTVL.